The 18 T cell receptor beta chains given below trace back to one sample, sequenced in a study of regulatory T cells in long-lasting Graves disease. Through Arm-PCR of CDR3 regions and iRepertoire HTBI primers, TCR beta libraries were built. In TCRdb, the multiplex PCR reads were re-called with MiXCR into one record per CDR3 protein. Of 550,000 to 600,000 distinct CDR3 sequences detected, about 16% appear once; the ten largest clones hold about 12%. The time point was: newly diagnosed GD, antithyroid drugs for less than 3 months. Preparation of the TCR library used RNA extracted from PBMCs. The same data also contributed to another study, on T cells in Graves' hyperthyroidism and ophthalmopathy.

This specimen consisted of peripheral blood mononuclear cells (PBMCs), obtained at new diagnosis, from a patient treated with antithyroid drugs. These receptors originate from a man between 18 and 35 years old with Graves disease.

This clonotype was counted at least ten times. The chain uses TRBV6-5 and TRBJ2-3; D might be TRBD2 (6 bases). The V end lost 0 bases, the J end lost 0 bases, and 7 bases lay between the germline ends. Germline loops: CDR1 MNHEY, CDR2 SVGAGI. The CDR3 is 15 residues long. The CDR3, as DNA: TGTGCCAGCAGTTACTCGGGACTGAGCACAGATACGCAGTATTTT. This translates into CASSYSGLSTDTQYF.

Only one count was recorded for this clonotype. This rearrangement joins TRBV12-5 to TRBJ2-5, with TRBD1 matching over 7 bases. In germline, CDR1 is LGHNT, CDR2 FRNRAP. This CDR3 spans 17 amino acids. J was trimmed by 4 bases and V by 1 base; bases with no gene match: 12. DNA for the CDR3: TGTGCTAGTGGTTTGGACCCGACAAGGGGGCGAGGAGAGACCCAGTACTTC. Amino acid sequence: CASGLDPTRGRGETQYF.

The sample holds a few counts of this clonotype. The CDR3 loop reads CATVQRREGEQFF. For the CDR3, the DNA is TGTGCCACCGTGCAAAGGCGGGAAGGAGAGCAGTTCTTC. This chain joins TRBV15 and TRBJ2-1; possibly TRBD2 for D (6 bases). Per the germline V gene, CDR1 is LNHNV and CDR2 is YYDKDF (reference sequence). V gave up 8 bases and J gave up 10 bases, with 18 bases separating them. The CDR3 totals 13 residues.

This clonotype was detected ten times or more. V gene TRBV7-3 combines with J gene TRBJ2-2, with D hard to call. V shed 0 bases and J shed 5 bases, with 10 bases lying between them. This CDR3 is 15 amino acids long. Germline-derived CDR1 and CDR2 are SGHTA and FQGTGA. CDR3 protein: CASSLTFGMTGELFF. In DNA, the CDR3 is TGTGCCAGCAGCTTAACGTTTGGCATGACCGGGGAGCTGTTTTTT.

A few counts support this clonotype. A much larger clone differs from this one at a single base, so this may be a read error. This rearrangement joins TRBV11-2 to TRBJ2-1; a weak D match, TRBD2 (6 bases). The CDR3 contains 14 residues. V was shortened by 4 bases and J by 2 bases, with 9 bases between the two germline ends. Germline assignment: CDR1 SGHAT and CDR2 FQNNGV. Written as DNA, the CDR3 is TGTGCCAGCAGCTCAGGGAGGCCCTACAATGAGCAGTTCTTC. Its translation is CASSSGRPYNEQFF.

In its sample, this clonotype was seen many times. The V call is TRBV15, the J call TRBJ2-3; 8 bases align to TRBD2. The V and J ends lost 11 bases and 3 bases, in that order; junction bases with no gene match: 10. CDR1 is LNHNV and CDR2 is YYDKDF in the germline V gene (reference sequence). This CDR3 is built from 14 residues. CDR3 amino acids: CASQTSVKTDTQYF. CDR3 nucleotides: TGTGCCTCGCAGACTAGCGTCAAGACAGATACGCAGTATTTT.

V and J are TRBV6-1 and TRBJ2-5; TRBD2 might be the D (7 bases). The germline gives CDR1 MNHNS, CDR2 SASEGT. The CDR3 consists of 16 residues. Deletions cut 6 bases from V and 5 bases from J, with 22 bases between. CDR3 DNA sequence: TGTGCCAGCAGGACAACTTGGGGGGGGCGCGGGGAGACCCAGTACTTC. Its translation is CASRTTWGGRGETQYF.

The rearrangement joins TRBV19 to TRBJ2-7; the D gene could be TRBD1 or TRBD2 (6 bases each). V was cut by 1 base and J by 0 bases, with 10 bases left in between. Germline values: CDR1 LNHDA, CDR2 SQIVND (reference sequence). This CDR3 contains 15 residues. CDR3 amino acids: CASSIVGGTSYEQYF. The DNA of the CDR3 is TGTGCCAGTAGTATAGTAGGGGGGACCTCCTACGAGCAGTACTTC.

The chain couples TRBV29-1 to TRBJ2-3; D is possibly TRBD1 (5 bases). The CDR3 has 13 residues. Germline loops: CDR1 SQVTM, CDR2 ANQGSEA. Deletions cut 6 bases from V and 6 bases from J, with 16 bases between. CDR3 region: CSVQGSSKDTQYF. CDR3 DNA: TGCAGCGTGCAGGGAAGTTCTAAGGATACGCAGTATTTT.

This clonotype came up many times. The genes are TRBV6-2 or TRBV6-3 and TRBJ2-7; 8 positions agree with TRBD2. This CDR3 is 15 amino acids long. V trimming: 1 base; J trimming: 5 bases; junction bases outside the gene matches: 7. Germline CDR1 is MNHEY and CDR2 is SVGEGT. CDR3 in DNA: TGTGCCAGCAGTTACTTCGTCGGGACTAGTCACGAGCAGTACTTC. Translated, it gives CASSYFVGTSHEQYF.

The V call is TRBV7-9, the J call TRBJ1-4; D perhaps matches TRBD1 (5 bases). The CDR3 is 14 residues long. The V gene's germline CDR1 is SEHNR and CDR2 FQNEAQ (reference sequence). Trimming removed 3 bases at V and 5 bases at J, with 10 bases between. CDR3 in DNA: TGTGCCAGCAGCTTCGGGGCCCGAAATGAAAAACTGTTTTTT. It translates to CASSFGARNEKLFF.

This clonotype was picked up a small number of times. The rearrangement links TRBV7-9 to TRBJ1-6, with D perhaps TRBD1 (5 bases). CDR3 length equals 16 residues. Trimming left V 5 bases short and J 7 bases short, with 18 bases between. Looked up from germline, CDR1 is SEHNR and CDR2 is FQNEAQ (reference sequence). The DNA for the CDR3 is TGTGCCAGCAGCAACGGCGACACAGGATCGAATTCACCCCTCCACTTT. It codes for CASSNGDTGSNSPLHF.

The chain uses TRBV7-9 and TRBJ2-1, with TRBD2 identical over 11 bases. Germline-derived CDR1 and CDR2 are SEHNR and FQNEAQ (reference sequence). This CDR3 contains 16 residues. Trimming at V came to 5 bases and at J to 3 bases, leaving 6 bases not matched to a gene. In nucleotides, the CDR3 is TGTGCCAGCAGCCCTCACGGGACTAGCGGCTACAATGAGCAGTTCTTC. This gives the protein CASSPHGTSGYNEQFF.

This clonotype has only a few counts. This chain uses TRBV10-3 with TRBJ2-6; no firm D call. CDR1 is ENHRY, CDR2 SYGVKD, per germline. Trimming stripped 3 bases from V and 0 bases from J, with 9 bases between. The CDR3 is 16 amino acids. The CDR3 DNA sequence: TGTGCCATCAGTGACAGCTCGTACTCTGGGGCCAACGTCCTGACTTTC. Residues: CAISDSSYSGANVLTF.

The rearrangement uses TRBV30 and TRBJ1-1, with 7 bases identical to TRBD1. The CDR3 loop spans 14 amino acids. The J segment lost 0 bases and the V segment lost 3 bases, leaving 4 bases of the junction unmatched. Germline V lookup: CDR1 GTSNPN, CDR2 SVGIG (reference sequence). This CDR3 is CAWSTGALNTEAFF. The CDR3, as DNA: TGTGCCTGGAGCACAGGGGCCTTGAACACTGAAGCTTTCTTT.

At least ten counts were recorded for this clonotype. This chain joins TRBV20-1 and TRBJ2-3; 7 nucleotides line up with TRBD1. This CDR3 comprises 14 residues. Per germline, CDR1 DFQATT and CDR2 SNEGSKA (reference sequence). J lost 5 bases, V lost 6 bases, and 11 bases had no gene match. Written as DNA, the CDR3 is TGCAGTGCCCCGACAGGGACGCAGGGAGATACGCAGTATTTT. Its protein is CSAPTGTQGDTQYF.

This clonotype was counted many times. The chain joins TRBV28 to TRBJ1-2; D remains ambiguous. This CDR3 region has 11 residues. Germline V gene data show CDR1 as MDHEN and CDR2 as SYDVKM. Trimming took 3 bases from V and 13 from J, leaving 12 bases between them. In DNA form, the CDR3 reads TGTGCCAGCAGTTTCCGAGAGCAATCCACCTTC. Its translation: CASSFREQSTF.

As concerns this clonotype: This may be a read error: a much more frequent sequence differs by one nucleotide. This chain uses TRBV5-1 with TRBJ2-7; tentative D call: TRBD1 (6 bases). This CDR3 region has 14 residues. Germline V lookup: CDR1 SGHRS, CDR2 YFSETQ. CDR3 loop: CASGLAQGGYEQYF. The DNA for the CDR3 is TGCGCCAGCGGCTTGGCACAAGGGGGCTACGAGCAGTACTTC.